The 16 T cell receptor beta chains below come from one sample, sequenced in a study of Ad26.COV2.S vaccination and SARS-CoV-2 variants. Only in-frame clones appear in the TCRdb table, and some are missing; sequencing was by immunoSEQ multiplex PCR. The sample has roughly 320,000 clones, around 81% seen once. Treatment: about 20 received Ad26.COV2.S at low or high dose, single or two shots; roughly 5 received placebo; per-sample allocation not given. Collection of samples fell on day 63 after the first vaccine or placebo injection. The starting material was peripheral blood, obtained in a trial of Ad26.COV2.S vaccine versus placebo. The receptors originated from a person between 18 and 60 years old who received the Ad26.COV2.S COVID-19 vaccine or a placebo.

The chain is built from TRBV7-9 and TRBJ1-5; TRBD1 is a possible D gene (6 bases). Germline CDR1 is SEHNR and CDR2 is FQNEAQ (reference sequence). The V gene lost 5 bases and the J gene lost 4 bases, with 15 bases spanning the gap. CDR3 size: 15 residues. Written as DNA, the CDR3 is TGTGCCAGCAGCCTACAGGGAGGCCTAAATCAGCCCCAGCATTTT. It is translated as CASSLQGGLNQPQHF.

V is TRBV5-1 and J is TRBJ1-6; 9 bases fit TRBD1. The V gene's germline CDR1 is SGHRS and CDR2 YFSETQ. V was clipped by 6 bases and J by 8 bases; unmatched bases: 6. The CDR3 is 14 residues long. CDR3: CASTPGQGYSPLHF. The CDR3 DNA is TGCGCCAGCACCCCGGGACAGGGTTATTCACCCCTCCACTTT.

The chain uses TRBV6-1 and TRBJ1-3, with D perhaps matching TRBD1 (5 bases). Trimming took 2 bases from V and 4 from J, leaving 18 bases between them. This CDR3 region has 17 residues. Germline V lookup: CDR1 MNHNS, CDR2 SASEGT. The CDR3 DNA reads TGTGCCAGCAGTGAAAGGAGCGGGCGGGGGTCGGGAAACACCATATATTTT. This gives the protein CASSERSGRGSGNTIYF.

The CDR3: CASSFQRNTEAFF. CDR3 sequence (DNA): TGTGCCAGCAGCTTTCAGCGGAACACTGAAGCTTTCTTT. The V gene is TRBV7-3, the J gene TRBJ1-1, with D uncertain. Trimming left V 3 bases short and J 1 base short, with 6 bases between. The CDR3 is 13 amino acids. Germline V gene data show CDR1 as SGHTA and CDR2 as FQGTGA.

DNA of the CDR3: TGTGCCAGCAGCTTAGTTTTGCCGGGACAGCCTAATGAAAAACTGTTTTTT. This encodes CASSLVLPGQPNEKLFF. The gene calls are TRBV11-2 and TRBJ1-4; 7 nucleotides align to TRBD1. The CDR3 is made up of 17 amino acids. V was clipped by 1 base and J by 3 bases; unmatched bases: 8. Germline CDR1 reads SGHAT; CDR2 reads FQNNGV.

This chain links TRBV2 with TRBJ2-7, with 7 bases fitting TRBD2. Per germline, CDR1 SNHLY and CDR2 FYNNEI. Trimming at V came to 3 bases and at J to 6 bases, leaving 2 bases not matched to a gene. The CDR3 runs to 12 residues. Here the CDR3 reads CASSDGGVEQYF. The CDR3 coding sequence is TGTGCCAGCAGTGATGGGGGGGTCGAGCAGTACTTC.

The V gene is TRBV30, the J gene TRBJ1-1; weak D call: TRBD1 (5 bases). CDR3 length: 12 residues. Trimming cost V 7 bases and J 2 bases, with 11 bases left between them. In germline, CDR1 is GTSNPN, CDR2 SVGIG (reference sequence). CDR3 loop: CAYRQYNTEAFF. CDR3 in DNA: TGTGCCTATAGACAGTATAACACTGAAGCTTTCTTT. Supplemented by reference TRBV30 and TRBJ1-1, the full variable domain reads SQTIHQWPATLVQPVGSPLSLECTVEGTSNPNLYWYRQAAGRGLQLLFYSVGIGQISSEVPQNLSASRPQDRQFILSSKKLLLSDSGFYLCAYRQYNTEAFFGQGTRLTVV.

The gene calls are TRBV6-5 and TRBJ1-6; 7 nucleotides agree with TRBD1. CDR3 size: 15 residues. V gave up 0 bases and J gave up 12 bases; unmatched junction bases: 8. Germline V gives CDR1 MNHEY, CDR2 SVGAGI. DNA for the CDR3: TGTGCCAGCAGTTACTCGCGTCAGGGGGAGCTACCCCTCCACTTT. Translated, it gives CASSYSRQGELPLHF.

The chain combines TRBV5-6 with TRBJ1-3; 7 bases match TRBD1. V dropped 6 bases and J dropped 0; count of bases not matched to a gene: 12. This CDR3 has 17 amino acids. From germline, CDR1 is SGHDT and CDR2 YYEEEE. The CDR3 loop reads CASKVRGDGSSGNTIYF. The CDR3 nucleotides read TGTGCCAGCAAGGTCAGGGGGGACGGAAGCTCTGGAAACACCATATATTTT.

The rearrangement links TRBV5-4 to TRBJ1-1; 11 nucleotides line up with TRBD1. J lost 5 bases, V lost 5 bases, and 8 bases had no gene match. The germline V gene has CDR1 SGHNT and CDR2 YYREEE (reference sequence). The length of the CDR3 is 15 residues. The CDR3 spells CASRPGQGALTEAFF. The CDR3 bases are TGTGCCAGCAGACCAGGACAGGGGGCGTTGACTGAAGCTTTCTTT.

V gene TRBV24-1 combines with J gene TRBJ1-1; a weak D match, TRBD1 (6 bases). There are 11 residues in the CDR3. Per germline, CDR1 KGHDR and CDR2 SFDVKD. V was clipped by 7 bases and J by 4 bases, with 6 bases between them. The CDR3: CATRTGTEAFF. CDR3 bases: TGTGCCACCAGGACAGGCACTGAAGCTTTCTTT.

This chain uses TRBV11-3 with TRBJ1-2; 10 positions match TRBD1. CDR1 is SGHNT, CDR2 YENEEA, per germline. The CDR3 has 15 residues. Unmatched junction bases numbered 8, after V lost 2 bases and J lost 8 bases. The CDR3 here is CASSLSRTGGLGYTF. The DNA of the CDR3 is TGTGCCAGCAGCTTATCTAGGACAGGGGGTCTCGGCTACACCTTC.

Note on this clone: The same CDR3 can be traced to other DNA sequences in this sample. The chain carries TRBV11-2 and TRBJ2-2; D is uncertain. The CDR3 covers 15 residues. V shed 2 bases and J shed 5 bases, with 12 bases lying between them. Germline loops: CDR1 SGHAT, CDR2 FQNNGV. DNA for the CDR3: TGTGCCAGCAGCTTACTCACGGTGAATACCGGGGAGCTGTTTTTT. Translating gives CASSLLTVNTGELFF.

This clone appeared a few times. The CDR3 coding sequence is TGTGCCAGCAGTTTACACAGGGGGAACACCATATATTTT. It is translated as CASSLHRGNTIYF. The chain combines TRBV12-3 or TRBV12-4 with TRBJ1-3; 8 bases agree with TRBD1. V lost 2 bases to trimming and J lost 7 bases; unmatched junction nucleotides: 1. The CDR3 spans 13 residues.

The CDR3 region is CASMVNYGYTF. As DNA, the CDR3 is TGTGCCAGCATGGTGAACTATGGCTACACCTTC. The V gene is TRBV6-6, the J gene TRBJ1-2, with no clear D. This CDR3 is 11 amino acids long. V lost 7 bases, J lost 2 bases, and 5 bases lay in between. Per the germline V gene, CDR1 is MNHNY and CDR2 is SVGAGI (reference sequence).

The chain recombines TRBV7-9 with TRBJ1-2; the D gene is possibly TRBD1 (6 bases). Trimming stripped 7 bases from V and 7 bases from J, with 13 bases between. The germline V gene encodes CDR1 SEHNR and CDR2 FQNEAQ (reference sequence). The CDR3 covers 12 residues. CDR3 sequence (DNA): TGTGCCAGCACCTTGGAAGGGGGTGGCTACACCTTC. Its translation is CASTLEGGGYTF.